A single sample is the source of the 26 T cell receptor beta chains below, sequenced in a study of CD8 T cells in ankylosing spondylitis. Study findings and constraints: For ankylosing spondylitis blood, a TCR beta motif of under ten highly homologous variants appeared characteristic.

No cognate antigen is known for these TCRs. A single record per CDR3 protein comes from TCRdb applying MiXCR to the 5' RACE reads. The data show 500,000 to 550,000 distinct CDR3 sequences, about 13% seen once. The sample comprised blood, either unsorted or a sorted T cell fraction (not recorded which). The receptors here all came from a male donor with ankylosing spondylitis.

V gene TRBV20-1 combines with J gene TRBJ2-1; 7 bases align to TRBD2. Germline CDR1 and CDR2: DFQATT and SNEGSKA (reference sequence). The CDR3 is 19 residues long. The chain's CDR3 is CWAHDEGEPPSGYYNEQFF. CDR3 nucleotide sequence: TGCTGGGCCCACGACGAGGGCGAGCCCCCTAGCGGATATTACAATGAGCAGTTCTTC.

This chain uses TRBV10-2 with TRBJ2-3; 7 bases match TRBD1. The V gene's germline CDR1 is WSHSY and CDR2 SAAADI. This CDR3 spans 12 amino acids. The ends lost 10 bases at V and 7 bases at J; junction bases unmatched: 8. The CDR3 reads CATRDSVNTQYF. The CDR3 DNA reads TGCGCCACCAGGGACAGTGTAAATACGCAGTATTTT.

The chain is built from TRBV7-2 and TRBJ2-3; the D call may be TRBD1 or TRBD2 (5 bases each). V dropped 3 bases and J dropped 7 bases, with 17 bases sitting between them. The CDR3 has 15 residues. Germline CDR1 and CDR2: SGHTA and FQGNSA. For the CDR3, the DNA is TGTGCCAGCAGCTTTTCGGGGACCAGGCTTCATACGCAGTATTTT. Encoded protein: CASSFSGTRLHTQYF.

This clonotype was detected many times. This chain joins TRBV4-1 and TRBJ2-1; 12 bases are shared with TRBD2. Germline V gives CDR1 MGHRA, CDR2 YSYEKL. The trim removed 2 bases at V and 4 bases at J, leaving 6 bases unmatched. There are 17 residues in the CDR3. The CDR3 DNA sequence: TGCGCCAGCAGCCAAACCTGGACTAGCGGGACTTACAATGAGCAGTTCTTC. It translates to CASSQTWTSGTYNEQFF.

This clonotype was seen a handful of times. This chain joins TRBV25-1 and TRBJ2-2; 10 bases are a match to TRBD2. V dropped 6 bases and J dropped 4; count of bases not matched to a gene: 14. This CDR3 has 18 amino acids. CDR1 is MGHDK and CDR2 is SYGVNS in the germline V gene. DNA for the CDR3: TGTGCCAGCAGCCGGAAGGTGGCTAGCGGGAGTGGCACCGGGGAGCTGTTTTTT. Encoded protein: CASSRKVASGSGTGELFF.

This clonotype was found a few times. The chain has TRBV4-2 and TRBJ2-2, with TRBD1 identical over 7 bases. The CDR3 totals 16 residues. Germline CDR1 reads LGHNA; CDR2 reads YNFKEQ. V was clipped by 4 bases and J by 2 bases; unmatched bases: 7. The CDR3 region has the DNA TGTGCCAGCAGCCCCGACAGGGCTACAAACACCGGGGAGCTGTTTTTT. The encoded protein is CASSPDRATNTGELFF.

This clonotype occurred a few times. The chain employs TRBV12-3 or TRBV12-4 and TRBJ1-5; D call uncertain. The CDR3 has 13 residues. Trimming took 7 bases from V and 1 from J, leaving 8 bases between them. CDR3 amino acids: CASTVGSNQPQHF. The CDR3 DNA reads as TGTGCCAGCACAGTAGGGAGCAATCAGCCCCAGCATTTT.

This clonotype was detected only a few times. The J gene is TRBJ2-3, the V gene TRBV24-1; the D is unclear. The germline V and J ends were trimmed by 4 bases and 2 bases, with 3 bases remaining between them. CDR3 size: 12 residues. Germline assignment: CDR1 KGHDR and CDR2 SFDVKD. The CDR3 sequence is CATSDPTDTQYF. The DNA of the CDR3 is TGTGCCACCAGTGACCCCACAGATACGCAGTATTTT.

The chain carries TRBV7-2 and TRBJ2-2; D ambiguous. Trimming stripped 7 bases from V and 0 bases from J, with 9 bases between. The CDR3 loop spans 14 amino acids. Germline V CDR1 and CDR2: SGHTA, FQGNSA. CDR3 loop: CASTFQANTGELFF. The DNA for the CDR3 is TGTGCCAGCACCTTTCAAGCGAACACCGGGGAGCTGTTTTTT.

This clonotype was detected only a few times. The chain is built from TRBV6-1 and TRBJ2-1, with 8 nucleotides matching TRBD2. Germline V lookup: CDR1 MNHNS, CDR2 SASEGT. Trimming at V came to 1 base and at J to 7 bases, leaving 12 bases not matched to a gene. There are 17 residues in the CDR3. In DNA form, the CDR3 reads TGTGCCAGCAGTGAAGGGACTAGCCAGTACCGAGTGAATGAGCAGTTCTTC. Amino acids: CASSEGTSQYRVNEQFF.

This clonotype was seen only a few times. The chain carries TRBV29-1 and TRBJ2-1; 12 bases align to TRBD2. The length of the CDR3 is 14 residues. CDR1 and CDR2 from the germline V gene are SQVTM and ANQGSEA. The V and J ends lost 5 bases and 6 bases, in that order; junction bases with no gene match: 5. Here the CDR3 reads CSVRGLAGFNEQFF. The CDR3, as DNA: TGCAGCGTTCGAGGACTAGCGGGATTCAATGAGCAGTTCTTC.

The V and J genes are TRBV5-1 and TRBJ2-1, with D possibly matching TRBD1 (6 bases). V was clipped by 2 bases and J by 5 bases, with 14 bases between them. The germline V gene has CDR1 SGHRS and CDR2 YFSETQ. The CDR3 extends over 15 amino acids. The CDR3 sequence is CASSFSTGLNNEQFF. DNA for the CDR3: TGCGCCAGCAGCTTCTCCACAGGGCTGAACAATGAGCAGTTCTTC.

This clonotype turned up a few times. CDR3 bases: TGTGCCATCAGTGAGGTCGTGGCTAGCGGGAGTGGCAATGAGCAGTTCTTC. Residues: CAISEVVASGSGNEQFF. V and J are TRBV10-3 and TRBJ2-1, with 10 bases fitting TRBD2. V shed 2 bases and J 6 bases; nucleotides not matched to a gene: 10. The CDR3 has 17 amino acids. Germline CDR1 is ENHRY and CDR2 is SYGVKD.

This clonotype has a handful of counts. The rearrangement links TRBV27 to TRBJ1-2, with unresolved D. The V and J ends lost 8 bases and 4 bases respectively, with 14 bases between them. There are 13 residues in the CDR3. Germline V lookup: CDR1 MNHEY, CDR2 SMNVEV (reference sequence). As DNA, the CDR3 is TGTGCCAGCGGATCCTCCCTTAGCTATGGCTACACCTTC. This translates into CASGSSLSYGYTF.

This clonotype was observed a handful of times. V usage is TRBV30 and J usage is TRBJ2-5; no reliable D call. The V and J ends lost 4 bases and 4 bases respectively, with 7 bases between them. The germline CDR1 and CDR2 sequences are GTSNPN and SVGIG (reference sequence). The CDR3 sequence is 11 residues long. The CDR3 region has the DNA TGTGCCTGGACTCCAGGAGAGACCCAGTACTTC. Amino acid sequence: CAWTPGETQYF.

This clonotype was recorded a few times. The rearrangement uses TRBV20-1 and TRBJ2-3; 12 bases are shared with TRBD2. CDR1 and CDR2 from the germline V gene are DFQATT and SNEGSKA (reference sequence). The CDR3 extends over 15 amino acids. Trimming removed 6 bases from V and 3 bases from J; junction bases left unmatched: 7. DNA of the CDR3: TGCAGTGCCCCTACTAGCGGGAGGCGGACAGATACGCAGTATTTT. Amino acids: CSAPTSGRRTDTQYF.

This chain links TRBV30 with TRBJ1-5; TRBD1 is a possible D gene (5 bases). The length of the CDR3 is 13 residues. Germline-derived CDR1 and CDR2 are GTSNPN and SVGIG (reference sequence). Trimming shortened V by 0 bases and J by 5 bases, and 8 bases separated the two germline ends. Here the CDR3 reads CAWSVLGDQPQHF. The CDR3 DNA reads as TGTGCCTGGAGTGTACTGGGGGATCAGCCCCAGCATTTT.

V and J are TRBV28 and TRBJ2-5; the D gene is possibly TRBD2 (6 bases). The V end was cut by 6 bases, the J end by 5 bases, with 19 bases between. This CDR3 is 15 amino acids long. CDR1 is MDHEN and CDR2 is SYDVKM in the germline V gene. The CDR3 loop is CASSMGLSSRETQYF. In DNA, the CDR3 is TGTGCCAGCAGCATGGGACTCTCTAGTAGGGAGACCCAGTACTTC.

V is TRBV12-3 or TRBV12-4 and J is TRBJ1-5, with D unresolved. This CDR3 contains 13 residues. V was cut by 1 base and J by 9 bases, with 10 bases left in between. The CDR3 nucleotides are TGTGCCAGCAGTTTAGAAGGGCGGGGGCCCCAGCATTTT. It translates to CASSLEGRGPQHF.

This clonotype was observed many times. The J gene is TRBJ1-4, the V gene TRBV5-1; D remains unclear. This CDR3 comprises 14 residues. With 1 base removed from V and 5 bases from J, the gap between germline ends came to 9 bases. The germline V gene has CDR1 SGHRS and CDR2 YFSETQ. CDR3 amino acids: CASSLSGPNEKLFF. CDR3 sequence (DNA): TGCGCCAGCAGCTTGTCCGGCCCCAATGAAAAACTGTTTTTT.

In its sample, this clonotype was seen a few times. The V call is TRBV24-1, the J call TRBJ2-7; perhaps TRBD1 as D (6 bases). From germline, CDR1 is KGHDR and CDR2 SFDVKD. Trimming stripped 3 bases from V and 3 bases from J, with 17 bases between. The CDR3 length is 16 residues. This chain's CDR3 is CATSDERQAWDYEQYV. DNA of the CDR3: TGTGCCACCAGTGATGAAAGACAGGCATGGGACTACGAGCAGTACGTC.

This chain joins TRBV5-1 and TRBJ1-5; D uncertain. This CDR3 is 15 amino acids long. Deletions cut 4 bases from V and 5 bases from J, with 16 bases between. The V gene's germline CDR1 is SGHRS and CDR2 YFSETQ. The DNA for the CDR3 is TGCGCCAGCAGCCCCTGGGCTGGGTATGATCAGCCCCAGCATTTT. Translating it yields CASSPWAGYDQPQHF.

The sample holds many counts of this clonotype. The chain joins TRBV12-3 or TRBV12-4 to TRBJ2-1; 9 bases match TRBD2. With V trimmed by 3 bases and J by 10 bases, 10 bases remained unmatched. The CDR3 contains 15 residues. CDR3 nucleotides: TGTGCCAGCAGTTTTCCCAGCGGGAGGCCCGGGGAGCAGTTCTTC. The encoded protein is CASSFPSGRPGEQFF.

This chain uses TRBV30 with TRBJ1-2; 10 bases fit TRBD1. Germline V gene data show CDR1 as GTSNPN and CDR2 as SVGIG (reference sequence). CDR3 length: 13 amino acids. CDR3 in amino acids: CATDRGANYGYTF. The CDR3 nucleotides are TGTGCGACGGACAGGGGGGCTAACTATGGCTACACCTTC.

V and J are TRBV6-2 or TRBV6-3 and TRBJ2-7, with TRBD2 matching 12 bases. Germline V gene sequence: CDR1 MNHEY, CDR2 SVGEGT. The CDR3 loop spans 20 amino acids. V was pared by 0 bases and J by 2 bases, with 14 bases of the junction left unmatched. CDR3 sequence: CASSYSLTSGRTFLPYEQYF. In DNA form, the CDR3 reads TGTGCCAGCAGTTACTCGCTTACTAGCGGGAGGACATTTCTACCCTACGAGCAGTACTTC.

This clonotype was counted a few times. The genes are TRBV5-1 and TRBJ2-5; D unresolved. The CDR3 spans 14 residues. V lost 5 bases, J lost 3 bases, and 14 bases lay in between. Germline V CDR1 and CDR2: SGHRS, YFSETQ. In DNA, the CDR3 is TGCGCCAGCAGGCAACGAGCTAGAGAAGAGACCCAGTACTTC. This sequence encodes CASRQRAREETQYF.